This paragraph covers one T cell receptor (beta chain) sequence. It lacks a known antigen. No quality values exist for individual bases; no much larger clone is one base distant. TCRbeta CDR3 regions were amplified from genomic DNA using the immunoSEQ Assay, a bias-controlled multiplex PCR. Per the authors' processing: The number of nucleated cells in each sample was estimated from the amplification of reference gene primers within the assay. Sequence reads were collapsed and filtered to measure the absolute abundance of every unique TCRbeta CDR3 rearrangement. Productive Simpson clonality was computed per sample as the square root of Simpson's diversity index over productive rearrangements. Not all clones reach the TCRdb copy of this immuneACCESS table, which keeps in-frame sequences only. Checked studies attribute under half of the gap to unresolved V genes and leave the rest unexplained. Clone size and V and J calls were adopted from that table, with D and trimming inferred from the DNA. For this sample there are approximately 500,000 clones; about 89% appear just once. 7.5% to 9% of the sample is held by the ten biggest clonotypes.

One collaborating source in Seattle enrolled patients during active infection and followed them longitudinally through the course of disease. The collaborating institutions used their own protocols to collect whole blood in K2EDTA tubes. For TCRbeta analysis, collaborators shipped samples as frozen whole blood, isolated PBMCs, or DNA extracted from either of those sample types. V drops 0 bases and J drops 0 bases, leaving 8 bases in between. From the cysteine up to the phenylalanine, the CDR3 has a length of 15 residues. CDR3 DNA only is kept here, 45 bases in frame from base 1. The germline V gene provides CDR1 SGDLS and CDR2 YYNGEE. The data originate from a study of blood T cell repertoires in COVID-19 (dated by TCRdb to about 2020). Broadly, across the study: Samples covering the acute and convalescent phases of COVID-19 were provided by collaborators in the United States, Italy and Spain. Samples were obtained from the ongoing ImmuneRACE study (first 160 participants) and from over 1,000 subjects provided by 6 global collaborators. The repertoires were made available in a free public database intended to serve as a resource for research on the immune response to SARS-CoV-2. Subjects who had been exposed to COVID-19, were actively infected with it, or had recovered from it provided the deeply sampled blood TCRbeta repertoires that made up the dataset. A de-identified subject ID, COVID-19 status, age in years and sex were almost always included in the sample metadata. The prospective study material was composed of cDNA or gDNA derived from T cells, B-cell-depleted T cells, or PBMCs. Where available, HLA class I and class II types were taken from metadata supplied by the sample provider and were not determined by assay-based typing.

The investigation overall reported the following: The quantity of clinical and demographic metadata differed by source and by participant and was supplied without curation.

The TCR sequence derives from a woman in her fifties or sixties with COVID-19, enrolled during active disease. The sequence joins TRBV9 to TRBJ2-3; TRBD2 is a weak D gene call, 6 bases matching. Source material: peripheral blood. The nucleotide sequence reads TGTGCCAGCAGCGTAGGGCGGGGAAGCACAGATACGCAGTATTTT. Its product reads: CASSVGRGSTDTQYF.